The clone carrying this TCR beta chain has only a few counts. As yet, its antigen is unknown. The sample belongs to a study of T cell repertoires in cytomegalovirus infection. Study results and caveats: HLA-C-restricted CMV-specific TCR beta clonotypes were dominant in the ex vivo response.

One entry per CDR3 protein, called by TCRdb with MiXCR from the reads. Seen here are roughly 300,000 distinct CDR3 sequences, 8% to 9.5% observed once, and the top ten hold 4.3%. In germline, CDR1 is LGHNA, CDR2 YNFKEQ. CDR3 length: 15 residues. The germline V and J ends were trimmed by 1 base and 4 bases, with 13 bases remaining between them. V and J are TRBV4-2 and TRBJ1-2; D is perhaps TRBD1 (6 bases). The specimen was PBMCs. The sequence was obtained from a human donor in good health (CMV status not recorded). Some clones in this sample may be carry-over from other donors' samples. As DNA, the CDR3 is TGTGCCAGCAGCCAAGGACCCGGGACACCCTATGGCTACACCTTC. As protein: CASSQGPGTPYGYTF.